This record concerns one T cell receptor (beta chain) sequence. This clone appeared a few times. Its binding antigen is unknown. No per-base quality is available; no much larger clone lies one base away. This record comes from a study of blood T cell repertoires in COVID-19 (dated by TCRdb to 2020 to 2021). For the wider study: The collaborator samples originated in the United States, Italy and Spain and spanned the acute and convalescent phases of COVID-19. The prospective study material was composed of cDNA or gDNA derived from T cells, B-cell-depleted T cells, or PBMCs. The dataset comprised deeply sampled blood TCRbeta repertoires from subjects exposed to, actively infected with, or recovered from COVID-19. A freely available public database, intended as a resource for researchers studying the immune response to SARS-CoV-2, is where the repertoires were released. Samples were obtained from the ongoing ImmuneRACE study (first 160 participants) and from about 1,300 subjects provided by 6 global collaborators. A de-identified subject ID, COVID-19 status, age in years and sex were almost always included in the sample metadata. Where HLA class I and class II types were available, the types were taken from metadata supplied by the sample provider, not from assay-based typing.

The paper as a whole reports these results and caveats: The amount of clinical and demographic metadata varied by source and participant and was provided uncurated.

Each collaborating institution followed its own protocols to collect whole blood in K2EDTA tubes. For TCRbeta analysis, collaborators shipped samples in one of three forms: frozen whole blood, isolated PBMCs, or DNA extracted from either of those sample types. Trimming leaves V shorter by 6 bases and J shorter by 6 bases, with the junction holding 8 bases beyond the gene matches. From a lookup of the germline V gene, CDR1 and CDR2 are SNHLY and FYNNEI. The CDR3 runs 15 residues from the cysteine to the phenylalanine. Only the CDR3 part of the read is kept: 45 bases, read in frame from the first base. TCRbeta CDR3 regions were amplified from genomic DNA using the immunoSEQ Assay, a bias-controlled multiplex PCR. On the authors' methods: The number of nucleated cells in each sample was estimated from the amplification of reference gene primers within the assay. To quantify the absolute abundance of each unique TCRbeta CDR3 rearrangement, sequence reads were collapsed and filtered. Productive Simpson clonality was computed per sample as the square root of Simpson's diversity index over productive rearrangements. Held by TCRdb, this immuneACCESS table contains in-frame sequences only and omits some clones. Under half of the omission traces to an unresolved V gene where checked; the cause of the rest is unknown. V, J and clone size were drawn from that table, and D and trimming were deduced from the DNA. Present in this sample are about 200,000 clones, around three quarters of which were seen just once. The top ten clones comprise roughly 6% of the sample.

The receptor was isolated from a woman in her 70s with acute or convalescent COVID-19. Sequenced sample: peripheral blood. The chain links TRBV2 with TRBJ1-1, and TRBD1 aligns with 12 junction nucleotides. Read as DNA, the sequence is TGTGCCAGCAGCTGGGACAGGGGGCGGAGGGCTGAAGCTTTCTTT. Its translation reads: CASSWDRGRRAEAFF.